Listed below are T cell receptor beta chains from one sample, sequenced in a study of cytomegalovirus exposure and HLA in healthy donors. Using immunoSEQ multiplex PCR, the repertoire was profiled, and TCRdb retains in-frame clones only, with some absent. The sample holds under 150,000 clones, roughly 79% seen once. What was sequenced was PBMCs. The receptors originated from a woman aged 25 to 45 in good health and CMV-seronegative. The CDR3 runs from the conserved cysteine through the conserved F or W. D genes are given only for firm matches. Size is stated for part of the rows, as once, few or many counts, or as a class when the clone is expanded.

CDR3	DNA	J	D	V	size
CASSPDFRGRTDTQYF	TGCGCCAGCAGCCCCGACTTCAGGGGGCGCACAGATACGCAGTATTTT	TRBJ2-3	TRBD1	TRBV5-1	-
CASSEFADLPGNTIYF	TGTGCCAGCAGTGAATTTGCGGATCTCCCTGGAAACACCATATATTTT	TRBJ1-3	-	TRBV2	-
CASSLPRTGELFF	TGTGCCAGCAGCTTACCCCGGACCGGGGAGCTGTTTTTT	TRBJ2-2	-	TRBV7-9	-
CASSYDRANTEAFF	TGCGCCAGCAGCTACGACAGGGCGAACACTGAAGCTTTCTTT	TRBJ1-1	TRBD1	TRBV5-1	few
CAINEGTGRYEQYF	TGTGCCATCAATGAAGGGACAGGGCGATACGAGCAGTACTTC	TRBJ2-7	TRBD1	TRBV10-3	-
CASSSGTSNTGELFF	TGTGCCAGCAGCTCCGGGACTAGCAACACCGGGGAGCTGTTTTTT	TRBJ2-2	TRBD2	TRBV11-3	-
CASSSPLGQNYGYTF	TGTGCCAGCAGTTCCCCACTCGGACAGAACTATGGCTACACCTTC	TRBJ1-2	-	TRBV28	-
CASRPVPRTSNTGELFF	TGCGCCAGCAGACCCGTTCCCAGAACATCGAACACCGGGGAGCTGTTTTTT	TRBJ2-2	-	TRBV4-1	-
CASSLGVPQGTNEKLFF	TGCGCCAGCAGCTTGGGGGTACCACAGGGAACTAATGAAAAACTGTTTTTT	TRBJ1-4	-	TRBV5-1	-
CARLDLEQYF	TGTGCAAGACTAGATCTCGAGCAGTACTTC	TRBJ2-7	-	TRBV12-5	-
CASSDNVYTGELFF	TGTGCCAGCAGTGACAATGTCTACACCGGGGAGCTGTTTTTT	TRBJ2-2	-	TRBV27	-
CASSHRTGRKEKLFF	TGTGCCAGCAGCCACCGGACAGGGCGTAAGGAAAAACTGTTTTTT	TRBJ1-4	TRBD1	TRBV7-2	-
CSVGDRGRYEQYF	TGCAGCGTTGGGGACAGGGGGCGATACGAGCAGTACTTC	TRBJ2-7	TRBD1	TRBV29-1	-
CASSRQPKREGLYEQYF	TGCGCCAGCAGCCGACAACCGAAGCGGGAGGGCCTCTACGAGCAGTACTTC	TRBJ2-7	TRBD2	TRBV4-1	-
CASSLAAGVSYEQYF	TGTGCCAGCAGCTTGGCAGCGGGAGTATCCTACGAGCAGTACTTC	TRBJ2-7	TRBD2	TRBV5-6	-
CATSRDLRGFGGYTF	TGTGCCACCAGCAGAGATCTCCGGGGGTTCGGTGGCTACACCTTC	TRBJ1-2	-	TRBV15	-
CASSSGGRSSNEQFF	TGCGCCAGCAGCTCCGGAGGGCGGAGTAGCAATGAGCAGTTCTTC	TRBJ2-1	-	TRBV5-1	-
CASSPQSRQAPYGYTF	TGTGCCAGCAGCCCACAAAGCCGCCAGGCCCCCTATGGCTACACCTTC	TRBJ1-2	-	TRBV21-1	-
CASRSRIGTGITGELFF	TGTGCAAGTCGCTCTAGGATAGGGACAGGGATCACCGGGGAGCTGTTTTTT	TRBJ2-2	-	TRBV12-2	-
CASSSRREGETQYF	TGTGCCAGCAGCTCCCGGCGGGAGGGAGAGACCCAGTACTTC	TRBJ2-5	TRBD2	TRBV5-6	-
CASIPLAQGNYGYTF	TGTGCCAGCATCCCACTTGCTCAGGGAAACTATGGCTACACCTTC	TRBJ1-2	-	TRBV28	-
CASSWTDSNQPQHF	TGTGCCAGCAGCTGGACAGATAGCAATCAGCCCCAGCATTTT	TRBJ1-5	-	TRBV7-9	-
CASSPTTGTGPEKLFF	TGTGCCAGCAGTCCTACAACCGGGACAGGGCCCGAAAAACTGTTTTTT	TRBJ1-4	TRBD1	TRBV28	-
CASSKPSETQYF	TGTGCCAGCAGCAAACCCTCGGAGACCCAGTACTTC	TRBJ2-5	-	TRBV21-1	-
CASSSQAFSTEAFF	TGCGCCAGCAGCTCACAGGCCTTTAGCACTGAAGCTTTCTTT	TRBJ1-1	-	TRBV5-1	-
CASSVDRGTGNNQPQHF	TGTGCCAGCAGCGTAGATAGGGGGACAGGGAACAATCAGCCCCAGCATTTT	TRBJ1-5	TRBD1	TRBV9	-
CASSAGQDTEAFF	TGTGCCAGCAGCGCCGGACAGGACACTGAAGCTTTCTTT	TRBJ1-1	TRBD1	TRBV7-3	-
CASRTDRGPDQPQHF	TGTGCCAGCAGGACTGACAGGGGGCCTGATCAGCCCCAGCATTTT	TRBJ1-5	TRBD1	TRBV7-3	few
CASTYGSGLAGDTQYF	TGTGCCAGCACCTATGGATCGGGACTAGCGGGAGATACGCAGTATTTT	TRBJ2-3	TRBD2	TRBV9	-
CAWSPRYTGELFF	TGTGCCTGGAGTCCTAGGTACACCGGGGAGCTGTTTTTT	TRBJ2-2	-	TRBV30	-
CASRQGGAYEQYF	TGCGCCAGCCGACAGGGGGGGGCCTACGAGCAGTACTTC	TRBJ2-7	TRBD1	TRBV5-1	once
CASSLWPSGGHYGYTF	TGTGCCAGCAGTTTATGGCCCTCCGGAGGGCACTATGGCTACACCTTC	TRBJ1-2	-	TRBV28	-
CASSSLAGGRGQYF	TGTGCCAGCAGCTCACTAGCGGGAGGAAGGGGGCAGTACTTC	TRBJ2-7	TRBD2	TRBV11-2	-
CASSLRAGGNNEQFF	TGCGCCAGCAGCTTGCGCGCAGGGGGAAACAATGAGCAGTTCTTC	TRBJ2-1	TRBD1	TRBV5-1	-
CASSLPGNFRYEQYF	TGTGCCAGCAGCTTGCCCGGGAATTTTCGTTACGAGCAGTACTTC	TRBJ2-7	-	TRBV5-4	-
CATEGTTEAFF	TGTGCCACGGAGGGCACCACTGAAGCTTTCTTT	TRBJ1-1	-	TRBV28	-
CASSVDPTSGIKYEQYF	TGTGCCAGCAGCGTAGACCCCACTAGCGGGATTAAGTACGAGCAGTACTTC	TRBJ2-7	TRBD2	TRBV9	-
CASSFGREQYF	TGTGCCAGCAGCTTCGGTCGGGAGCAGTACTTC	TRBJ2-7	-	TRBV7-9	-
CASSGTSGSSYEQYF	TGTGCCAGCAGTGGTACTAGCGGGAGTTCCTACGAGCAGTACTTC	TRBJ2-7	TRBD2	TRBV27	-
CASSLGRGRAGKETQYF	TGTGCCAGCAGCTTAGGGAGGGGCAGGGCGGGAAAAGAGACCCAGTACTTC	TRBJ2-5	-	TRBV7-9	once
CASRTGGSNEQFF	TGTGCCAGCAGGACAGGGGGGTCCAATGAGCAGTTCTTC	TRBJ2-1	TRBD1	TRBV27	-
CASSFVLGQGTDTQYF	TGTGCCAGCAGTTTTGTTTTAGGACAGGGCACAGATACGCAGTATTTT	TRBJ2-3	TRBD1	TRBV6-6	once
CASSLGRGGLNTGELFF	TGTGCCAGCAGCTTGGGCAGGGGCGGCTTAAACACCGGGGAGCTGTTTTTT	TRBJ2-2	-	TRBV5-6	-
CASSGATQANEQFF	TGTGCCAGCTCAGGGGCTACCCAAGCAAATGAGCAGTTCTTC	TRBJ2-1	-	TRBV6-5	-
CASSRRTSFDEQYF	TGTGCCAGTAGTAGAAGGACTAGCTTCGACGAGCAGTACTTC	TRBJ2-7	TRBD2	TRBV19	-